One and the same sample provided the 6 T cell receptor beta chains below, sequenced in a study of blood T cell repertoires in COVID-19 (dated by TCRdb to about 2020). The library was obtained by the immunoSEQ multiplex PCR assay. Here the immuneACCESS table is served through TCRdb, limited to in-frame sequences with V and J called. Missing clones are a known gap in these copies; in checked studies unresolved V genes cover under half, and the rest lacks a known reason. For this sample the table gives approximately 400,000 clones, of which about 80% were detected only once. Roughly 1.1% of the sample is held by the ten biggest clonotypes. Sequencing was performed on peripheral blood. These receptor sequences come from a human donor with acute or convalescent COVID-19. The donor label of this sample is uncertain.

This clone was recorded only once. DNA of the CDR3: TGTGCCAGCTCACCATCTAGCGGGAGGCTTAATGAGCAGTTCTTC. As protein: CASSPSSGRLNEQFF. The chain uses TRBV18 and TRBJ2-1; 11 nucleotides agree with TRBD2. CDR3 length: 15 residues. Germline V CDR1 and CDR2: KGHSH, LQKENI. Trimming took 2 bases from V and 7 from J; bases not matched to a gene: 4.

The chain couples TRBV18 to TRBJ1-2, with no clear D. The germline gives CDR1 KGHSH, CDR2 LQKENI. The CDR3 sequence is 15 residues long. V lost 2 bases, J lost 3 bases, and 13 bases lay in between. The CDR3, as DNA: TGTGCCAGCTCACCAACGCGGGTCCCTGACTATGGCTACACCTTC. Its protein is CASSPTRVPDYGYTF.

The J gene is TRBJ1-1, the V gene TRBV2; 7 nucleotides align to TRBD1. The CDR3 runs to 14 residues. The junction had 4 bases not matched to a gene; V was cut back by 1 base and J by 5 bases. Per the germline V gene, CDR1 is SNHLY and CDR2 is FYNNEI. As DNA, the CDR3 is TGTGCCAGCAGTGAAGACAGGGGTGGAACTGAAGCTTTCTTT. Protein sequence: CASSEDRGGTEAFF.

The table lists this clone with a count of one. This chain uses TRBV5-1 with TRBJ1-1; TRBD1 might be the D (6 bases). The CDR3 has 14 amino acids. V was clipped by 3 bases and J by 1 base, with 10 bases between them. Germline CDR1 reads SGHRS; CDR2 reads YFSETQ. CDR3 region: CASSSGHPNTEAFF. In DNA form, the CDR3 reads TGCGCCAGCAGCTCGGGACATCCGAACACTGAAGCTTTCTTT.

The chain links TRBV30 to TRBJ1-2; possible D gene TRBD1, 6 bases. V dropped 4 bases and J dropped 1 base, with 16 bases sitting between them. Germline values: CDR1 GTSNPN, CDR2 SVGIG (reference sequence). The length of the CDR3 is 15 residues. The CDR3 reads CAWMGEGRGNYGYTF. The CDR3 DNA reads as TGTGCCTGGATGGGGGAAGGCAGGGGTAACTATGGCTACACCTTC.

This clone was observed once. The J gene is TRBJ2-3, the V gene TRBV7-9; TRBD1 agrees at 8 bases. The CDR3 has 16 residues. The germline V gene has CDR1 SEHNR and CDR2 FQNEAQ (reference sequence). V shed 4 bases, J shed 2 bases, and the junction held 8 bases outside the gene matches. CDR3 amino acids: CASSSRTGTFTDTQYF. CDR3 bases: TGTGCCAGCAGCTCGCGGACAGGGACCTTCACAGATACGCAGTATTTT.